This T cell receptor (beta chain) was obtained from a study of shared clonotypes between healthy human individuals. CD4+ cells yielded CD45RA+ naive and CD45RA-negative memory subsets. This CDR3 is built from 10 residues. The repertoire was sequenced with immunoSEQ multiplex PCR; TCRdb's copy has only in-frame clones and lacks some. The sample carries around 750,000 clones, around 74% recorded once. The chain has TRBV21-1 and TRBJ2-7; the table's D gene call, TRBD2, was not cross checked with the DNA. TRBV21-1 is annotated as a pseudogene. Sequencing was carried out using memory CD4+ T cells sorted from blood. Subset indicated: CD45RA-negative fraction. The TCR comes from a woman between 25 and 40 years old in good health. DNA of the CDR3: TGTGCCAGCAGCGCCCACCCTAGATACTTC. It codes for CASSAHPRYF.